This T cell receptor beta chain comes out of a study of cytomegalovirus exposure and HLA in healthy donors (dated by TCRdb to between 2016 and 2019). About the study as a whole: An earlier analysis of about 530 of the donors reported 250 to 350 Gb of sequence data and 95 million to 120 million unique TCR beta sequences obtained from about 179 million T cells. The T cell repertoires of 666 subjects were profiled by immunosequencing and related to cytomegalovirus serostatus. Five DR-DQ haplotypes were handled as single units for association and clustering, since linkage in the cohort was strong. The aim of the study was to test whether cataloging public T cell receptors could identify signatures of past pathogen exposure. An earlier analysis of roughly 580 of the donors used high-throughput TCR beta sequencing to judge whether each TCR beta V gene segment behaved as functional or pseudogenic. Across approximately 420 genotyped donors of the cohort, an average of approximately 240,000 unique TCR beta nucleotide sequences per donor were sequenced, and roughly a sixth of those sequences were non-productive. The study combined high-throughput TCR immunosequencing, statistical association of individual TCRs with disease status, and machine learning to predict cytomegalovirus infection status. HLA typing covered class I and class II loci at four-digit resolution. Rather than drawing on any new phenotypic data, the later analysis identified candidate immune exposures from TCR beta sequences and the way those sequences occurred across donors. An early release covering 550 to 650 HLA-typed donors comprised about 310 gigabases of sequencing data and 85 million or so unique TCR sequences. The number of donors typed differed by locus, with about 620-630 for A, B, C, DRB1 and DQB1, roughly 520 for DQA1, 600 to 610 for DPA1, and 450 to 480 for DPB1. Donor age, sex, ethnicity and CMV serostatus were compiled together with the repertoire data. Genome-wide SNP genotypes for about 55% of the roughly 670 donors were used in a later genetic analysis, which treated that subset as a discovery cohort. Of the roughly 400 genotyped donors, approximately 82% fell in the genetic ancestry cluster associated with self-reported Caucasian donors. In a later analysis, previously published TCR beta repertoires from some 640 donors were re-analyzed and high-resolution HLA genotyping was added so that TCR occurrence patterns could be studied. A separate validation cohort of roughly 120 different subjects was used in addition to the roughly 670-subject first cohort. All discovery cohort repertoires had been generated on a single sequencing platform. Findings and caveats that apply to the study as a whole: In a later analysis, the rate of TCR association differed among HLA loci, with DRB1 alleles having the most associated TCRs and HLA-C alleles having the fewest. Three of the identified cytomegalovirus-associated TCR beta chains were confirmed in vitro to be specific for cytomegalovirus antigens. A further reported finding was that TCR beta sequences accurately predicted the HLA-A and HLA-B alleles for most subjects in the first cohort. When HLA alleles, especially DR and DQ, strongly co-occurred, TCR associations were difficult to assign to individual alleles. Some IMGT-functional V segments, including TRBV6-2 and TRBV6-3, could not be told apart with the 87-base-pair reads, so those segments were excluded. Compared with equally common non-associated chains, HLA-associated TCR beta chains in a later analysis were more clonally expanded and had lower generation probabilities. In a later analysis, 16,951 TCR beta sequences were associated with specific HLA alleles at a false discovery rate of 0.05. The study gave a list of 150 to 200 TCR beta chains associated with cytomegalovirus. V-gene and J-gene trimming of TCR beta chains was associated with a missense DCLRE1C variant in a later genetic analysis, and the association was replicated in an independent cohort. In both the original and validation cohorts, the classifier was reported to diagnose cytomegalovirus status with high specificity and sensitivity. The authors suggested that the approach could potentially be generalized to other disease states and immunological phenotypes. An earlier analysis of around 600 of the donors showed that most TCR beta V segments appeared in productive rearrangements either about 90% or about 30% of the time, which broadly matched IMGT annotations. The sequencing pipeline was judged likely to have produced a cluster of highly shared sequence variants as a technical artifact. CMV serostatus was the only immune exposure information available for the cohort. HLA typing was unavailable for some donors at each locus, so association tests used only the typed subset. The cohort was sequenced for TCR beta chains only, and without alpha or paired-chain data the features that could be detected were limited. According to a later genetic analysis, donors in an Asian-associated ancestry cluster had fewer N-insertions in productive TCRs than the roughly 670-donor mean. A later analysis found that most CMV-associated TCR beta chains appeared HLA-restricted, with HLA associations seemingly driven largely by CMV exposure. Most TCR sequences were seen in very few donors, while some public TCRs were found in many individuals. Several of the top co-occurrence clusters appeared to be linked to parvovirus B19, influenza, CMV and Epstein-Barr virus, according to a later analysis. Roughly uniform sequencing depth across donors was assumed in presence/absence analyses, although this assumption may not hold. Because counts were too low, roughly 18 rarely observed V segments, including chromosome 9 orphons, were left out of the earlier analysis of roughly 600 of the donors. Correlated functional status among segregating V segments might reflect linkage disequilibrium, but an unknown experimental factor could not be ruled out.

With respect to this clone: What antigen it recognizes has not been identified.

Here V drops 4 bases and J drops 1 base, and the junction holds 7 bases not matched to any gene. The CDR3 measures 17 amino acids from cysteine to phenylalanine. Left in the record is the CDR3 DNA by itself, 51 bases read in frame from the first base. According to the germline V gene, CDR1 reads SGHTA and CDR2 reads FQGNSA. In total, more than 500 healthy bone marrow donors made up the cohort. Cohort members were all nominally healthy when sampled, although unrecorded immune exposures were likely present. The donor was CMV seronegative and belonged to the group of more than 300 seronegative cohort members. A peripheral blood sample was collected from each donor, and TCR beta sequencing was performed on peripheral blood mononuclear cells. The Qiagen DNeasy Blood Extraction Kit was used to extract genomic DNA from the blood cell samples. The library was prepared using the immunoSEQ multiplex PCR assay. For the multiplex PCR, a mixture combining 60 forward primers for TCR Vbeta segments and 13 reverse primers for TCR Jbeta segments was used. Amplification of the CDR3 region of rearranged TCR beta genes was performed with a multiplex PCR assay on genomic DNA. The amplified TCR beta libraries were sequenced on the Illumina HiSeq System as 87-base-pair reads. For the original study's pipeline: A later analysis tallied roughly 76 million unique TCR beta chains across the 660 or so repertoires, and approximately 9.9 million of those chains were shared by two or more donors. Raw reads were error-corrected and collapsed into unique sequences by a nearest-neighbor algorithm in which closely related sequences were merged to remove PCR and sequencing errors. Alignment of CDR3 sequences to IMGT reference sequences was used to assign V, D and J gene segments. Each retained sequence needed at least a six-nucleotide match to both a V gene segment and a J gene segment. A rearrangement counted as productive if the CDR3 had no stop codons and remained in frame with V and J, and every other rearrangement counted as non-productive. CDR3 was defined according to IMGT convention as the region running from the second conserved V-encoded cysteine to the conserved J-encoded phenylalanine. Sequences without an unambiguous match to a single V gene segment were excluded from the earlier analysis of several hundred of the donors. An earlier analysis of 587 of the donors classified V segments as functional when productive rearrangements were above 56.7% and as segregating when the standard deviation between donors was above 5%. A statistical classification framework was built to diagnose cytomegalovirus status from the catalog of TCR beta chain sequences. In a later analysis, TCR nucleotide sequences were compared against IMGT/GENE-DB human TR gene sequences so that V and J genes could be assigned. A later analysis assigned CDR3 sequences and most-parsimonious VDJ recombination scenarios with the TCRdist pipeline. In a later analysis, every TCR beta chain was defined by the combination of its CDR3 amino acid sequence and its V-gene family, and reads without a unique V-gene family were dropped. In a later analysis, approximately 640 highly shared, low-generation-probability nucleotide sequences were removed to address suspected cross-contamination and a sequencing artifact. A later analysis calculated a clonal expansion index for each public chain from normalized within-repertoire ranks of inferred template counts. In a later analysis, generation probabilities were computed using a VDJ recombination model fitted to out-of-frame rearrangements, and the results were checked against IGoR. In a later analysis, hypergeometric tests were used to score TCR-TCR, TCR-HLA and TCR-CMV co-occurrence, with a repertoire-size bias correction applied to TCR pairs. In a later analysis, false discovery rates were estimated by permuting HLA or CMV assignments 20 times. In a later analysis, co-occurring TCRs were grouped with DBSCAN, and TCRdist sequence similarity was added when clustering was performed within HLA-allele-positive subsets. Repertoires with fewer than 30,000 or more than 120,000 public chains, plus five repertoires with anomalous nucleotide sharing, were excluded from co-occurrence clustering. The source is immuneACCESS, and TCRdb retained only in-frame sequences with V and J called. Part of the clones is not carried over; for the studies checked, unresolved V genes explain less than half of this, and the remainder is unexplained. V and J calls and clone size follow that table, whereas D and trimming were derived from the DNA. This sample's table carries some 130,000 clones. Of the sample, over 1.5% is held by the ten largest clones.

This receptor was obtained from a man aged 18 to 29 in good health and CMV-seronegative. Sequencing input: PBMCs. The chain is assembled from TRBV7-2 and TRBJ2-6; TRBD1 matches 7 bases in the middle. Here the CDR3 is given as CASSSAKGASGANVLTF. The nucleotide sequence reads TGTGCCAGCAGCTCGGCCAAGGGGGCTTCTGGGGCCAACGTCCTGACTTTC.